The 5 T cell receptor beta chains listed next were all sequenced from one sample in a study of Graves' ophthalmopathy and Graves' hyperthyroidism listed by TCRdb under 2018. The data were produced on an Illumina HiSeq 2000. TCR beta CDR3 regions were amplified from RNA transcripts for repertoire sequencing. The first round of RT-PCR was done with HTBI primers and the Qiagen OneStep RT-PCR kit, and was followed by a second round of multiplex PCR, then size selection and purification. TCRdb itself trimmed the public reads at Q25 with fastp, ran MiXCR and retained productive beta chains. Rows with one shared CDR3 protein collapse into an entry with the most common genes and DNA. For this sample there are over 650,000 distinct CDR3 sequences; roughly 39% appear just once. Roughly 3.5% of the sample comes from the top ten. The sample taken for sequencing was peripheral blood. Every receptor here comes from an adult man with Graves' ophthalmopathy.

The CDR3 sequence is CSVVGQGGETQHF. CDR3 DNA: TGCAGCGTGGTTGGACAGGGAGGAGAGACCCAGCATTTT. This chain uses TRBV29-1 with TRBJ1-5; 8 positions match TRBD1. V gave up 6 bases and J gave up 11 bases; unmatched junction bases: 12. The germline V gene encodes CDR1 SQVTM and CDR2 ANQGSEA. This CDR3 comprises 13 residues.

This clonotype was detected once. V and J are TRBV7-2 and TRBJ1-4, with 7 bases identical to TRBD1. CDR1 and CDR2 (germline): SGHTA, FQGNSA. V shed 4 bases and J 8 bases; nucleotides not matched to a gene: 10. The CDR3 is 15 amino acids. The chain's CDR3 is CASSSRGQGGEKLFF. The CDR3 bases are TGTGCCAGCAGCTCCCGGGGGCAGGGGGGGGAAAAACTGTTTTTT.

This chain uses TRBV29-1 with TRBJ1-2, with D hard to call. The J call may be in error: the DNA end matches TRBJ2-1 better. Germline V CDR1 and CDR2: SQVTM, ANQGSEA. The length of the CDR3 is 10 residues. CDR3 protein: CSGGIDEQFF. DNA for the CDR3: TGCAGCGGTGGGATTGATGAGCAGTTCTTC.

In this sample, this clonotype turned up many times. V is TRBV19 and J is TRBJ1-4, with D uncertain. CDR3 length equals 13 residues. V lost 3 bases, J lost 4 bases, and 6 bases lay in between. The V gene's germline CDR1 is LNHDA and CDR2 SQIVND (reference sequence). The CDR3 DNA follows: TGTGCCAGTAGTATTGCCCTTAATGAAAAACTGTTTTTT. Its translation: CASSIALNEKLFF.

Here the CDR3 reads CASSARRVGNTIYF. Here the CDR3 DNA reads TGTGCCAGCAGCGCACGGCGGGTAGGAAACACCATATATTTT. V usage is TRBV7-9 and J usage is TRBJ1-3; D unresolved. The CDR3 is 14 residues long. Germline CDR1 SEHNR, CDR2 FQNEAQ (reference sequence). The V and J ends lost 5 bases and 4 bases respectively, with 12 bases between them.